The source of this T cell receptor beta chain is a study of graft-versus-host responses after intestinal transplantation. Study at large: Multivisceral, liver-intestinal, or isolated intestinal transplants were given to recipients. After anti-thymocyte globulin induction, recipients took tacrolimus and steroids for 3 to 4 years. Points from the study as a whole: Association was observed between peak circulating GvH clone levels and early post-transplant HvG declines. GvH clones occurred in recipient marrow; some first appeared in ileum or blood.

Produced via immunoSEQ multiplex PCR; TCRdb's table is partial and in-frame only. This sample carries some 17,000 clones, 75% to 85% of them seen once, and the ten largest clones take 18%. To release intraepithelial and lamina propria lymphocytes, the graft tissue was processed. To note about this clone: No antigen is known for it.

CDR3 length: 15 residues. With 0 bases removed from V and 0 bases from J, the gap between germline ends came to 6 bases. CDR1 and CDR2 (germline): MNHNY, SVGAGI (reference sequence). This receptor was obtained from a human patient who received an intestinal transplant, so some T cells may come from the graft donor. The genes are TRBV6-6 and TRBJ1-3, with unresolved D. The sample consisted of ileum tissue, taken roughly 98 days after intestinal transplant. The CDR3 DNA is TGTGCCAGCAGTTACTCGATTGTCTCTGGAAACACCATATATTTT. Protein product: CASSYSIVSGNTIYF.